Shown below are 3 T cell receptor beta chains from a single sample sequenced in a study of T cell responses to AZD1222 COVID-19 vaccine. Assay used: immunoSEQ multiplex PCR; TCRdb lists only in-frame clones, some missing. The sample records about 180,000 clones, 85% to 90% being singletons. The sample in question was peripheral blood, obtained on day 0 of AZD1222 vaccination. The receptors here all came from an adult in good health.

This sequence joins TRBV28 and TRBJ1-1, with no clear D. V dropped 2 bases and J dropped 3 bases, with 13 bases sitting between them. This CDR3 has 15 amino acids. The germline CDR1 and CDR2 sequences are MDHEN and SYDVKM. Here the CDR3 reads CASSLPWGRDTEAFF. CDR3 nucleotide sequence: TGTGCCAGCAGTTTACCGTGGGGTCGGGACACTGAAGCTTTCTTT.

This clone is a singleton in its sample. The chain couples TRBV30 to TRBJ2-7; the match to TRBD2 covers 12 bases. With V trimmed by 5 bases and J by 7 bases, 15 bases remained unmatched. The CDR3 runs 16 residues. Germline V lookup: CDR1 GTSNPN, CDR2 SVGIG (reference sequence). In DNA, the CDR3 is TGTGCCTGGGACAGGGGGTTGGCTAGCGGGAGGGGAGAGCAGTACTTC. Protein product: CAWDRGLASGRGEQYF.

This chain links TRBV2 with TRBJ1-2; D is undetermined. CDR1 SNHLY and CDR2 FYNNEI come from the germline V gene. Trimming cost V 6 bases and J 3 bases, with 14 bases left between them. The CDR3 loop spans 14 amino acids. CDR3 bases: TGTGCCAGCAGACGGGATGACGGATACTATGGCTACACCTTC. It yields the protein CASRRDDGYYGYTF.